The 25 T cell receptor beta chains reported below all come from one sample, sequenced in a study of cytomegalovirus exposure and HLA in healthy donors. 13 Jbeta primers and 60 Vbeta primers were used for the PCR. The table came from immunoSEQ multiplex PCR; TCRdb's copy has only in-frame clones and leaves some out. The sample lists 110,000 to 150,000 clones; about 80% were seen once. The sample consisted of PBMCs. These receptors were taken from a woman in her sixties or seventies in good health and CMV-seropositive.

This chain connects TRBV5-1 to TRBJ2-7, with 11 bases aligning to TRBD2. V dropped 0 bases and J dropped 6; count of bases not matched to a gene: 8. Germline V gives CDR1 SGHRS, CDR2 YFSETQ. This CDR3 spans 16 amino acids. CDR3 region: CASSLATSGSRSEQYF. The DNA of the CDR3 is TGCGCCAGCAGCTTGGCCACTAGCGGGAGTAGATCCGAGCAGTACTTC.

The V and J genes are TRBV19 and TRBJ2-3; 9 nucleotides match TRBD2. Germline V lookup: CDR1 LNHDA, CDR2 SQIVND (reference sequence). CDR3 length: 15 residues. V lost 7 bases, J lost 5 bases, and 10 bases stayed unmatched. The CDR3 DNA reads as TGTGCCAGTACTGAAAATAGCGGGAGAGTAGATACGCAGTATTTT. Its translation: CASTENSGRVDTQYF.

The chain links TRBV10-3 to TRBJ2-5, with a tentative D call TRBD2 (5 bases). There are 15 residues in the CDR3. V was cut by 0 bases and J by 5 bases, with 13 bases left in between. Germline V gene data show CDR1 as ENHRY and CDR2 as SYGVKD. This CDR3 reads CAISESSGYSETQYF. For the CDR3, the DNA is TGTGCCATCAGTGAGTCGTCGGGATACTCGGAGACCCAGTACTTC.

Only a few counts were recorded for this clone. V is TRBV7-2 and J is TRBJ1-1; D is perhaps TRBD1 (6 bases). V lost 2 bases to trimming and J lost 5 bases, with 9 bases between them. This CDR3 contains 13 residues. Germline CDR1 SGHTA, CDR2 FQGNSA. The CDR3 spells CASSLQGWTEAFF. CDR3 nucleotide sequence: TGTGCCAGCAGCTTACAGGGGTGGACTGAAGCTTTCTTT.

This clone turned up a few times. The chain employs TRBV30 and TRBJ2-2; 7 bases fit TRBD2. The CDR3 runs to 14 residues. With V trimmed by 7 bases and J by 1 base, 6 bases remained unmatched. The germline gives CDR1 GTSNPN, CDR2 SVGIG (reference sequence). This CDR3 reads CASSGALNTGELFF. Written as DNA, the CDR3 is TGTGCCTCCAGCGGGGCCCTGAACACCGGGGAGCTGTTTTTT.

The chain combines TRBV4-2 with TRBJ1-2, with D unclear. The CDR3 sequence is 14 residues long. CDR1 is LGHNA and CDR2 is YNFKEQ in the germline V gene. Trimming removed 1 base at V and 4 bases at J, with 10 bases between. The CDR3 DNA reads as TGTGCCAGCAGCCAAGTTGGGGAGTCCTATGGCTACACCTTC. Protein product: CASSQVGESYGYTF.

As regards this clone: No conserved phenylalanine or tryptophan ends this CDR3, so it is likely a read error. CDR3: CAWSHRETGELFS. The CDR3 region has the DNA TGTGCCTGGAGTCACAGGGAAACCGGGGAGCTGTTTTCT. This chain links TRBV30 with TRBJ2-2, with D possibly TRBD1 on 6 matching bases. Trimming pared 2 bases from V and 5 bases from J, leaving 9 bases between. This CDR3 is built from 13 residues. The V gene's germline CDR1 is GTSNPN and CDR2 SVGIG (reference sequence).

The V gene is TRBV6-5, the J gene TRBJ2-7; TRBD2 agrees at 7 bases. V gave up 5 bases and J gave up 1 base; unmatched junction bases: 2. There are 13 residues in the CDR3. CDR1 and CDR2 (germline): MNHEY, SVGAGI. Here the CDR3 reads CASSLGGSYEQYF. For the CDR3, the DNA is TGTGCCAGCAGTCTGGGGGGGTCCTACGAGCAGTACTTC.

V usage is TRBV27 and J usage is TRBJ1-5, with D maybe TRBD1 (6 bases). The V gene's germline CDR1 is MNHEY and CDR2 SMNVEV (reference sequence). V lost 2 bases and J lost 9, with 11 bases in between. This CDR3 has 13 amino acids. CDR3 DNA: TGTGCCAGCAGTTTAGCATTAGGGGGGCCCCAGCATTTT. Translation: CASSLALGGPQHF.

CDR3 sequence (DNA): TGCGCCAGCAGCTTGGAATCCGCGGGCCTCGGTGAGCAGTTCTTC. Translated, it gives CASSLESAGLGEQFF. V is TRBV5-1 and J is TRBJ2-1, with a tentative D call TRBD2 (5 bases). The CDR3 length is 15 residues. Germline CDR1 SGHRS, CDR2 YFSETQ. The germline V and J ends were trimmed by 0 bases and 9 bases, with 16 bases remaining between them.

This clone was found a few times. The rearrangement uses TRBV4-1 and TRBJ2-3, with 7 nucleotides matching TRBD2. The CDR3 has 17 residues. V lost 4 bases and J lost 2; bases outside the gene matches: 12. The V gene's germline CDR1 is MGHRA and CDR2 YSYEKL. CDR3 in amino acids: CASSLMITSGITDTQYF. CDR3 in DNA: TGCGCCAGCAGCCTGATGATTACGAGCGGGATCACAGATACGCAGTATTTT.

This chain links TRBV2 with TRBJ1-4, with 7 bases aligning to TRBD1. V shed 6 bases, J shed 5 bases, and the junction held 9 bases outside the gene matches. Germline CDR1 reads SNHLY; CDR2 reads FYNNEI. This CDR3 region has 15 residues. The CDR3 nucleotides are TGTGCCAGCAGGGGAACAGGGGCGCCCAATGAAAAACTGTTTTTT. Protein product: CASRGTGAPNEKLFF.

The rearrangement joins TRBV2 to TRBJ2-1; TRBD2 matches at 11 bases. CDR1 SNHLY and CDR2 FYNNEI come from the germline V gene. This CDR3 is 18 amino acids long. The V gene end was trimmed by 3 bases and the J gene end by 6 bases; junction bases not matched to a gene: 13. Here the CDR3 DNA reads TGTGCCAGCAGTGACCCCACCCAGCTAGCGGGAGGTATCAATGAGCAGTTCTTC. It translates to CASSDPTQLAGGINEQFF.

A single count supports this clone. The chain has TRBV7-2 and TRBJ2-3, with D unresolved. CDR3 size: 13 residues. The V gene lost 3 bases and the J gene lost 6 bases, with 10 bases spanning the gap. Germline V CDR1 and CDR2: SGHTA, FQGNSA. This CDR3 reads CASSFPAYDTQYF. The CDR3 DNA reads TGTGCCAGCAGCTTTCCTGCGTACGATACGCAGTATTTT.

This clone was counted between two and nine times. The rearrangement links TRBV25-1 to TRBJ1-2; 10 bases are a match to TRBD1. The germline CDR1 and CDR2 sequences are MGHDK and SYGVNS. The junction had 9 bases not matched to a gene; V was cut back by 7 bases and J by 4 bases. The CDR3 contains 15 residues. The CDR3 spells CASTGQGREGYGYTF. CDR3 DNA sequence: TGTGCCAGCACGGGACAGGGGAGGGAGGGCTATGGCTACACCTTC.

Here the CDR3 DNA reads TGTGCCAGTAGTTCTCAGGGGGAAGAGACCCAGTACTTC. It encodes CASSSQGEETQYF. This chain connects TRBV19 to TRBJ2-5, with 7 bases lining up with TRBD1. The CDR3 extends over 13 amino acids. With V trimmed by 5 bases and J by 3 bases, 3 bases remained unmatched. Germline V gene sequence: CDR1 LNHDA, CDR2 SQIVND (reference sequence).

The rearrangement links TRBV2 to TRBJ1-1; 8 bases line up with TRBD1. The CDR3 is made up of 16 amino acids. The V gene end was trimmed by 7 bases and the J gene end by 3 bases; junction bases not matched to a gene: 13. Germline V gene lookup returns CDR1 SNHLY and CDR2 FYNNEI. The CDR3 spells CASISTPGGWDTEAFF. DNA of the CDR3: TGTGCCAGCATCTCCACCCCAGGGGGCTGGGACACTGAAGCTTTCTTT.

V usage is TRBV7-6 and J usage is TRBJ2-2; D not resolved. The V end lost 4 bases, the J end lost 6 bases, and 9 bases lay between the germline ends. Germline V gene sequence: CDR1 SGHVS, CDR2 FNYEAQ. CDR3 length: 13 residues. The CDR3, as DNA: TGTGCCAGCAGCTCAACAAGTCCCGGGGAGCTGTTTTTT. Protein sequence: CASSSTSPGELFF.

This clone was found once. The chain is built from TRBV5-4 and TRBJ1-1, with 7 positions matching TRBD1. Trimming removed 0 bases from V and 6 bases from J; junction bases left unmatched: 2. CDR1 is SGHNT, CDR2 YYREEE, per germline (reference sequence). This CDR3 is 13 amino acids long. CDR3 protein: CASSLDRGSEAFF. CDR3 DNA sequence: TGTGCCAGCAGCTTGGACAGGGGATCTGAAGCTTTCTTT.

CDR3 region: CASTPQGNTEAFF. The CDR3 coding sequence is TGCGCCAGCACCCCACAGGGGAACACTGAAGCTTTCTTT. The rearrangement joins TRBV5-1 to TRBJ1-1; tentative D call: TRBD1 (6 bases). V was shortened by 6 bases and J by 1 base, with 10 bases between the two germline ends. This CDR3 comprises 13 residues. Germline V gives CDR1 SGHRS, CDR2 YFSETQ. Looking up the rest from reference TRBV5-1 and TRBJ1-1 gives the full variable domain: KAGVTQTPRYLIKTRGQQVTLSCSPISGHRSVSWYQQTPGQGLQFLFEYFSETQRNKGNFPGRFSGRQFSNSRSEMNVSTLELGDSALYLCASTPQGNTEAFFGQGTRLTVV.

The chain joins TRBV7-8 to TRBJ1-2; weak D call: TRBD1 (5 bases). V gave up 2 bases and J gave up 4 bases, with 14 bases separating them. Germline V gene data show CDR1 as SGHVS and CDR2 as FQNEAQ. The length of the CDR3 is 15 residues. The CDR3 sequence is CASSLSIWTTYGYTF. The CDR3 nucleotides read TGTGCCAGCAGCTTATCCATCTGGACAACCTATGGCTACACCTTC.

The CDR3 region is CASSLEESTAFF. In nucleotides, the CDR3 is TGTGCCAGCAGCTTAGAAGAGAGCACAGCTTTCTTT. The rearrangement links TRBV7-9 to TRBJ1-1; D not resolved. CDR1 SEHNR and CDR2 FQNEAQ come from the germline V gene (reference sequence). The CDR3 spans 12 residues. V was pared by 1 base and J by 10 bases, with 10 bases between.

This chain uses TRBV9 with TRBJ1-2; 7 bases align to TRBD1. In germline, CDR1 is SGDLS, CDR2 YYNGEE. This CDR3 contains 21 residues. The ends lost 1 base at V and 5 bases at J; junction bases unmatched: 26. This CDR3 is CASSVYKRQWGRQGQDYGYTF. The DNA for the CDR3 is TGTGCCAGCAGCGTATACAAGAGGCAATGGGGCCGACAGGGCCAAGATTATGGCTACACCTTC. Using reference TRBV9 and TRBJ1-2 for the parts outside the CDR3, the full variable domain is DSGVTQTPKHLITATGQRVTLRCSPRSGDLSVYWYQQSLDQGLQFLIQYYNGEERAKGNILERFSAQQFPDLHSELNLSSLELGDSALYFCASSVYKRQWGRQGQDYGYTFGSGTRLTVV.

J is TRBJ1-5 and V is TRBV18; the match to TRBD1 covers 7 bases. Germline V gene lookup returns CDR1 KGHSH and CDR2 LQKENI. V was clipped by 2 bases and J by 5 bases; unmatched bases: 0. This CDR3 region has 13 residues. The CDR3 coding sequence is TGTGCCAGCTCACCAGGACAGGATCAGCCCCAGCATTTT. Translating it yields CASSPGQDQPQHF.

This chain uses TRBV2 with TRBJ2-3, with a weak D call TRBD1 (6 bases). The CDR3 is made up of 13 amino acids. Trimming took 4 bases from V and 6 from J, leaving 11 bases between them. Germline-derived CDR1 and CDR2 are SNHLY and FYNNEI. The CDR3 DNA is TGTGCCAGCAGTGCCTACAGGGCGGATACGCAGTATTTT. This translates into CASSAYRADTQYF.